The 12 T cell receptor beta chains presented below share a single source sample, sequenced in a study of T-cell memory formation after mild COVID-19. TCRdb reprocessed the 5' RACE reads via MiXCR and lists one record per CDR3 protein. The table records hundreds of thousands of distinct CDR3 sequences, about 15% of them present only once. The sequencing input was PBMCs or a T cell subset sorted from them (not recorded which). Receptors originate from a young man who had mild COVID-19 (a few samples of this study predate the infection). Cell type and time point are not known.

This rearrangement joins TRBV4-1 to TRBJ2-7, with 8 bases identical to TRBD1. CDR3 length equals 14 residues. Germline assignment: CDR1 MGHRA and CDR2 YSYEKL. Germline trimming cut 4 bases from V and 3 bases from J; bases unmatched to any gene: 5. The CDR3 spells CASSPKDRGYEQYF. The DNA of the CDR3 is TGCGCCAGCAGCCCAAAAGACAGGGGCTACGAGCAGTACTTC.

The genes are TRBV12-3 or TRBV12-4 and TRBJ2-3; D remains ambiguous. Trimming left V 6 bases short and J 14 bases short, with 21 bases between. CDR3 size: 13 residues. In nucleotides, the CDR3 is TGTGCCAGCAGGTTCGGAAGCATAGATATGCTGTATTTT. Translation gives CASRFGSIDMLYF.

This clonotype has a handful of counts. This rearrangement joins TRBV18 to TRBJ1-3; D remains unclear. V gave up 0 bases and J gave up 3 bases, with 9 bases separating them. The CDR3 consists of 15 residues. Germline V CDR1 and CDR2: KGHSH, LQKENI. The CDR3 spells CASSPPEFFGNTIYF. The CDR3 DNA reads as TGTGCCAGCTCACCACCCGAGTTTTTTGGAAACACCATATATTTT.

There are many counts of this clonotype. V is TRBV20-1 and J is TRBJ2-4; 7 bases agree with TRBD1. The CDR3 contains 18 residues. Per the germline V gene, CDR1 is DFQATT and CDR2 is SNEGSKA (reference sequence). With 3 bases clipped from V and 0 bases from J, the junction kept 14 bases outside the gene matches. CDR3 protein: CSASSPGQKTIAKNIQYF. DNA for the CDR3: TGCAGTGCTAGCTCTCCGGGACAGAAGACTATAGCCAAAAACATTCAGTACTTC.

This clonotype came up a few times. The genes are TRBV19 and TRBJ2-3; 9 bases match TRBD2. CDR3 length: 19 amino acids. CDR1 and CDR2 (germline): LNHDA, SQIVND (reference sequence). V shed 3 bases, J shed 3 bases, and the junction held 16 bases outside the gene matches. This CDR3 is CASSMGASGASGRTDTQYF. As DNA, the CDR3 is TGTGCCAGTAGTATGGGGGCTAGCGGGGCCTCGGGTCGAACAGATACGCAGTATTTT. Full variable domain (remainder filled in from reference TRBV19 and TRBJ2-3): DGGITQSPKYLFRKEGQNVTLSCEQNLNHDAMYWYRQDPGQGLRLIYYSQIVNDFQKGDIAEGYSVSREKKESFPLTVTSAQKNPTAFYLCASSMGASGASGRTDTQYFGPGTRLTVL.

This chain joins TRBV9 and TRBJ2-1, with D unclear. Germline CDR1 and CDR2: SGDLS and YYNGEE. The V end lost 0 bases, the J end lost 4 bases, and 5 bases lay between the germline ends. The CDR3 runs 13 residues. In DNA form, the CDR3 reads TGTGCCAGCAGCGTAGAAGATTACAATGAGCAGTTCTTC. Amino acid sequence: CASSVEDYNEQFF. The whole variable domain, filled in from reference TRBV9 and TRBJ2-1, reads DSGVTQTPKHLITATGQRVTLRCSPRSGDLSVYWYQQSLDQGLQFLIQYYNGEERAKGNILERFSAQQFPDLHSELNLSSLELGDSALYFCASSVEDYNEQFFGPGTRLTVL.

The chain links TRBV7-3 to TRBJ2-3, with D tentatively TRBD2 (5 bases). CDR3 length equals 15 residues. Trimming left V 5 bases short and J 1 base short, with 13 bases between. Germline-derived CDR1 and CDR2 are SGHTA and FQGTGA. Here the CDR3 DNA reads TGTGCCAGCAGCCCCCGGGGTAGCGGCACAGATACGCAGTATTTT. It is translated as CASSPRGSGTDTQYF.

In its sample, this clonotype was seen a few times. This chain links TRBV25-1 with TRBJ2-3; 9 bases are a match to TRBD1. The germline V gene encodes CDR1 MGHDK and CDR2 SYGVNS. CDR3 length: 18 residues. The junction had 11 bases not matched to a gene; V was cut back by 4 bases and J by 0 bases. The CDR3 DNA follows: TGTGCCAGCAGTGCAATCCCTGGACAGGGGCTGAGCACAGATACGCAGTATTTT. Translated: CASSAIPGQGLSTDTQYF.

This clonotype was observed many times. The chain is built from TRBV4-1 and TRBJ2-2; possibly TRBD2 for D (5 bases). Between the trimmed V and J ends, which lost 8 bases and 5 bases, there was a span of 18 bases. Per germline, CDR1 MGHRA and CDR2 YSYEKL. The CDR3 consists of 15 residues. CDR3 nucleotides: TGCGCCAGCCAACACCAGATGGACTTGACCGGGGAGCTGTTTTTT. This encodes CASQHQMDLTGELFF.

This clonotype was seen only a few times. The V gene is TRBV10-2, the J gene TRBJ2-7; 8 nucleotides match TRBD1. Germline loops: CDR1 WSHSY, CDR2 SAAADI. The CDR3 length is 14 residues. V gave up 4 bases and J gave up 2 bases; unmatched junction bases: 4. The CDR3 region has the DNA TGCGCCAGCAGTGGCAGGGGGCAACCCTACGAGCAGTACTTC. Translated: CASSGRGQPYEQYF.

The chain is built from TRBV11-3 and TRBJ1-1, with a weak D call TRBD1 (6 bases). V lost 5 bases to trimming and J lost 6 bases, with 13 bases between them. This CDR3 is 13 amino acids long. Per the germline V gene, CDR1 is SGHNT and CDR2 is YENEEA. The DNA of the CDR3 is TGTGCCAGCAGCGGAGGGGGATCAGCTGAAGCTTTCTTT. It is translated as CASSGGGSAEAFF.

This clonotype was counted ten times or more. The chain joins TRBV29-1 to TRBJ2-7; D not resolved. Trimming took 3 bases from V and 3 from J, leaving 9 bases between them. CDR1 and CDR2 from the germline V gene are SQVTM and ANQGSEA. This CDR3 is 12 amino acids long. CDR3 DNA: TGCAGCGTTGAGTTGACGGACTACGAGCAGTACTTC. This codes for CSVELTDYEQYF.